Included here is one T cell receptor beta chain sequence, with context. As yet, its antigen is unknown. The sample is drawn from a study of graft-versus-host responses after intestinal transplantation. On the study more broadly: Every recipient underwent anti-thymocyte globulin induction, then tacrolimus and steroids for 3 to 4 years. Whole-study findings and limits: Early post-transplant falls in HvG clones accompanied the peak levels of circulating GvH clones. The recipient marrow held GvH clones, and some of them showed up first in ileum or blood.

Using immunoSEQ multiplex PCR, the repertoire was profiled, and TCRdb retains in-frame clones only, with some absent. Among around 97,000 clones listed, under 95% were seen once. The germline V gene has CDR1 SGHKS and CDR2 YYEKEE (reference sequence). V shed 0 bases and J shed 0 bases, with 7 bases lying between them. The CDR3 is made up of 14 amino acids. Here the sequenced sample was unstimulated CD8+ T cells sorted from spleen or lymph node cells, taken before intestinal transplant. The rearrangement joins TRBV5-5 to TRBJ2-7; D gene uncertain. This receptor was taken from a human donor who received an intestinal transplant. CDR3 protein: CASSLEDASYEQYF. Written as DNA, the CDR3 is TGTGCCAGCAGCTTGGAGGACGCCTCCTACGAGCAGTACTTC.